Presented here are 10 T cell receptor beta chains from one specimen sequenced in a study of T cells in tuberculosis. Sorting used thawed, overnight-rested PBMC stained with anti-CD3, a viability dye and GMM-loaded CD1B tetramer. The lipid loaded on the CD1B tetramers was C32 glucose monomycolate from Rhodococcus equi. This table comes from immunoSEQ multiplex PCR, and its TCRdb copy is limited to in-frame clones, with some not included. The sample shows approximately 60,000 clones, 81% of them seen only once. Specimen: CD1b-GMM tetramer-negative cells sorted from PBMCs. The receptor source for this set is an adult woman with latent tuberculosis.

V usage is TRBV18 and J usage is TRBJ2-3; 10 bases match TRBD2. This CDR3 has 17 residues. Germline V CDR1 and CDR2: KGHSH, LQKENI. Trimming at V came to 2 bases and at J to 4 bases, leaving 9 bases not matched to a gene. The CDR3 region has the DNA TGTGCCAGCTCACCAGGGCGGCTAGCGGGAGCCCCAGATACGCAGTATTTT. Translated: CASSPGRLAGAPDTQYF.

This chain links TRBV4-3 with TRBJ1-5; a possible D gene is TRBD1 (5 bases). The CDR3 consists of 16 residues. Germline V gene lookup returns CDR1 LGHNA and CDR2 YSLEER. V shed 1 base and J shed 4 bases, with 14 bases lying between them. The CDR3 DNA reads TGCGCCAGCAGCCAAGGTTTAGGACAAGTTAATCAGCCCCAGCATTTT. Protein sequence: CASSQGLGQVNQPQHF.

DNA of the CDR3: TGCGCCAGCAGCTTGGACACTACGAACCAAGAGACCCAGTACTTC. This gives the protein CASSLDTTNQETQYF. V is TRBV5-1 and J is TRBJ2-5; D unclear. The germline V and J ends were trimmed by 0 bases and 0 bases, with 9 bases remaining between them. Germline CDR1 and CDR2: SGHRS and YFSETQ. CDR3 length: 15 amino acids. Drawing the rest from reference TRBV5-1 and TRBJ2-5, the complete variable domain is KAGVTQTPRYLIKTRGQQVTLSCSPISGHRSVSWYQQTPGQGLQFLFEYFSETQRNKGNFPGRFSGRQFSNSRSEMNVSTLELGDSALYLCASSLDTTNQETQYFGPGTRLLVL.

This clone was seen more than once but under ten times. This chain uses TRBV19 with TRBJ1-3, with D possibly TRBD1 on 6 matching bases. The CDR3 covers 15 residues. V lost 5 bases and J lost 4, with 15 bases in between. Looked up from germline, CDR1 is LNHDA and CDR2 is SQIVND (reference sequence). CDR3 residues: CASSLIQGTGNTIYF. CDR3 nucleotides: TGTGCCAGTAGTCTTATACAGGGTACGGGAAACACCATATATTTT.

The chain carries TRBV9 and TRBJ1-1; weak D call: TRBD1 (5 bases). Germline lookup yields CDR1 SGDLS and CDR2 YYNGEE. CDR3 length: 14 amino acids. Trimming shortened V by 2 bases and J by 7 bases, and 15 bases separated the two germline ends. The CDR3 DNA sequence: TGTGCCAGCAGCGTGGTCAGGGTTCCCCTTGAAGCTTTCTTT. This codes for CASSVVRVPLEAFF.

Concerning this clone itself: One end of the junction fails to match germline, which may point to a read error. V gene TRBV6-1 combines with J gene TRBJ2-7; 9 nucleotides match TRBD2. This CDR3 spans 15 amino acids. Germline V gives CDR1 MNHNS, CDR2 SASEGT. This CDR3 reads CASSDELAGSFEQYF. DNA for the CDR3: TGTGCCAGCAGTGATGAGCTAGCGGGGTCCTTCGAGCAGTACTTC.

The chain carries TRBV6-1 and TRBJ1-1; 9 bases agree with TRBD1. The V segment lost 2 bases and the J segment 7 bases; nucleotides outside the gene matches: 8. This CDR3 region has 15 residues. Per germline, CDR1 MNHNS and CDR2 SASEGT. The CDR3 DNA sequence: TGTGCCAGCAGTGAACCCGGGACAGGGAAAATTGAAGCTTTCTTT. Amino acids: CASSEPGTGKIEAFF.

The chain carries TRBV9 and TRBJ1-1; tentative D call: TRBD1 (5 bases). Germline V lookup: CDR1 SGDLS, CDR2 YYNGEE. The length of the CDR3 is 18 residues. Trimming left V 0 bases short and J 0 bases short, with 18 bases between. The CDR3, as DNA: TGTGCCAGCAGCGTAGGAAAAGGGCAGGGCGAATTGAACACTGAAGCTTTCTTT. It yields the protein CASSVGKGQGELNTEAFF.

The rearrangement uses TRBV28 and TRBJ1-3, with 7 bases identical to TRBD1. This CDR3 comprises 16 residues. V dropped 1 base and J dropped 0; count of bases not matched to a gene: 3. In germline, CDR1 is MDHEN, CDR2 SYDVKM. The CDR3 reads CASSLSQGVSGNTIYF. CDR3 nucleotide sequence: TGTGCCAGCAGTTTATCGCAGGGGGTCTCTGGAAACACCATATATTTT.

The J gene is TRBJ2-3, the V gene TRBV7-3, with D possibly matching TRBD1 (6 bases). Trimming shortened V by 2 bases and J by 2 bases, and 8 bases separated the two germline ends. CDR3 length equals 14 residues. Germline V CDR1 and CDR2: SGHTA, FQGTGA. The DNA of the CDR3 is TGTGCCAGCAGCTTAGACAGGAACACAGATACGCAGTATTTT. It specifies CASSLDRNTDTQYF.